The present T cell receptor beta chain was sequenced within a study of blood T cell repertoires in COVID-19. Across the whole study: From T cells, B-cell-depleted T cells, or PBMCs came the material, which was cDNA or gDNA.

The CDR3 runs 18 residues. Germline CDR1 reads SQVTM; CDR2 reads ANQGSEA. With 0 bases clipped from V and 1 base from J, the junction kept 11 bases outside the gene matches. This clone has just one count. The assay was immunoSEQ multiplex PCR, and TCRdb's table has in-frame clones only and misses some. Of some 180,000 clones listed, approximately 89% are singletons. The clonotype comes from a woman aged 60 to 75 with acute or convalescent COVID-19. Sequencing was performed on peripheral blood. The chain carries TRBV29-1 and TRBJ2-3; 9 bases align to TRBD2. CDR3 in amino acids: CSVEDWSSGKGRTDTQYF. CDR3 DNA sequence: TGCAGCGTTGAAGATTGGTCTAGCGGGAAAGGTCGCACAGATACGCAGTATTTT.